The T cell receptor beta chain described here comes from a study of blood T cells in healthy people across ages. With a J-beta primer mix and a sample-barcoded 5' primer, a second PCR ran roughly 6 to 11 cycles. TCRdb re-analysed the 5' RACE reads in MiXCR, keeping a single row per CDR3 protein. Found here are about 800,000 distinct CDR3 sequences, about 42% of them singletons; the top ten hold approximately 18%. Study outcomes and limitations: Long-lived donors carried more naive CD4+ cells and greater diversity than aged donors. Reliance upon unsorted PBMCs precluded definitive naive versus antigen-experienced comparison.

This clonotype was picked up a small number of times. Its target is not known. This CDR3 contains 15 residues. The V gene end was trimmed by 6 bases and the J gene end by 4 bases; junction bases not matched to a gene: 11. The V gene's germline CDR1 is DFQATT and CDR2 SNEGSKA (reference sequence). The gene calls are TRBV20-1 and TRBJ2-1; TRBD2 aligns across 8 bases. The specimen sequenced was blood. The receptor's source is a man older than 75 in good health. The CDR3 reads CSARHLAGYYNEQFF. CDR3 nucleotide sequence: TGCAGTGCCCGACACCTAGCGGGTTATTACAATGAGCAGTTCTTC.